This is a list of T cell receptor beta chains from one sample in a study of shared clonotypes between healthy human individuals. Some clones are missing from TCRdb's copy, which holds only in-frame ones; the method was immunoSEQ multiplex PCR. The data show approximately 1.5 million clones, 98% seen once. The sample consisted of naive CD4+ T cells sorted from blood. All receptors come from a man aged 25 to 45 in good health. Each CDR3 is given with its conserved first and last residue. The order of the fields is V gene, D gene, clone size, J gene, CDR3 DNA, CDR3 protein. D genes are given only for firm matches. Size tells how often a clone was seen (once, few, many) or the class of an expanded clone, and some rows leave it out.

>TRBV2|.|.|TRBJ1-1
TGTGCCAGCAGCCGGGACCCCTTGGCCACTGAAGCTTTCTTT
CASSRDPLATEAFF
>TRBV27|TRBD1|.|TRBJ2-6
TGTGCCAGCAGCCCGGGACAGGGCCTGTCGGAAAACGTCCTGACTTTC
CASSPGQGLSENVLTF
>TRBV7-3|TRBD2|once|TRBJ2-7
TGTGCCAGACGTTCTAGCGGAAAGAATTACGAGCAGTACTTC
CARRSSGKNYEQYF
>TRBV28|.|.|TRBJ1-2
TGTGCCAGCAGTTTAGGCGGGGGCGGATCGGCCTATGGCTACACCTTC
CASSLGGGGSAYGYTF
>TRBV7-9|TRBD1|once|TRBJ2-3
TGTGCCAGCAGCCAGTGGACAGGGGGAAGGGTCACAGATACGCAGTATTTT
CASSQWTGGRVTDTQYF
>TRBV7-9|.|.|TRBJ2-3
TGTGCCAGCAGCCGGACTACAGGGGGCACAGATACGCAGTATTTT
CASSRTTGGTDTQYF
>TRBV6-5|TRBD1|.|TRBJ1-5
TGTGCCAGCAGTCGACAGGGGACCCATCAGCCCCAGCATTTT
CASSRQGTHQPQHF
>TRBV7-2|.|.|TRBJ2-7
TGTGCCAGCAACCTACCCAGCGGGTCCCCCTACGAGCAGTACTTC
CASNLPSGSPYEQYF
>TRBV19|.|.|TRBJ2-2
TGTGCCAGTAGTATAATGCGAGTCGGGGAGCTGTTTTTT
CASSIMRVGELFF
>TRBV18|TRBD1|.|TRBJ1-5
TGTGCCAGCTCACCAACAGGGGCGGGCAATCAGCCCCAGCATTTT
CASSPTGAGNQPQHF
>TRBV5-4|.|.|TRBJ1-1
TGTGCCAGCGCACAGAGGGGTCCGGGAACTGAAGCTTTCTTT
CASAQRGPGTEAFF
>TRBV6-6|TRBD1|.|TRBJ1-4
TGTGCCAGCAGTGACCGGGACAGGGGAAATGAAAAACTGTTTTTT
CASSDRDRGNEKLFF
>TRBV11-2|.|.|TRBJ2-6
TGTGCCAGCAGCTTATATGGGGCCAACGTCCTGACTTTC
CASSLYGANVLTF
>TRBV2|.|once|TRBJ2-4
TGTGCCAGCAGTGAGACCGGGACCCTCGATATTCAGTACTTC
CASSETGTLDIQYF
>TRBV27|TRBD2|.|TRBJ2-1
TGTGCCAGCAGTTTATCGTCCGGAGCTAGCGGGAGATCGTATAGCTACAATGAGCAGTTCTTC
CASSLSSGASGRSYSYNEQFF
>TRBV7-9|TRBD2|.|TRBJ2-1
TGTGCCAGCAGCCCATTTAAGCGGGAGGGCCTTCCCTATGAGCAGTTCTTC
CASSPFKREGLPYEQFF
>TRBV28|.|.|TRBJ1-5
TGTGCCAGCAGTTCCCGGGCCTCGCCCAATCAGCCCCAGCATTTT
CASSSRASPNQPQHF
>TRBV10-3|.|.|TRBJ1-4
TGTGCCATCAGTGAGGCACAGACTAATGAAAAACTGTTTTTT
CAISEAQTNEKLFF
>TRBV5-1|TRBD2|.|TRBJ2-1
TGCGCCAGCAGCCATGACGGGACTAGCGGATACAATGAGCAGTTCTTC
CASSHDGTSGYNEQFF
>TRBV11-2|.|.|TRBJ2-3
TGTGCCAGCAGCTTAGTTTGGAGTACAGATACGCAGTATTTT
CASSLVWSTDTQYF
>TRBV20-1|.|.|TRBJ1-1
TGCAGTCAACAGGGGAACACTGAAGCTTTCTTT
CSQQGNTEAFF
>TRBV5-1|.|.|TRBJ1-1
TGCGCCAGCAGCTTGAATCAGGCTGAAGCTTTCTTT
CASSLNQAEAFF
>TRBV5-5|TRBD1|.|TRBJ1-4
TGTGCCAGCAGCTTAGGGACAGCAACTAATGAAAAACTGTTTTTT
CASSLGTATNEKLFF
>TRBV4-3|.|.|TRBJ2-2
TGCGCCAGCAGCCAAAACCCCATACAGGGCTGGGCCGGGGAGCTGTTTTTT
CASSQNPIQGWAGELFF
>TRBV5-4|TRBD1|.|TRBJ1-1
TGTGCCAGCAGCCCGCCGCAGGGGGCTGAAGCTTTCTTT
CASSPPQGAEAFF
>TRBV7-9|.|once|TRBJ1-5
TGTGCCAGCAGCTTAGGACTGGGGTTGGGGGATCAGCCCCAGCATTTT
CASSLGLGLGDQPQHF
>TRBV19|.|once|TRBJ1-5
TGTGCCAGTATGAAGGCCGTCCGGACAGGCAATCAGCCCCAGCATTTT
CASMKAVRTGNQPQHF
>TRBV28|.|.|TRBJ1-4
TGTGCCAGCAGTCCCCCCCGTGGGAGGGGAACTAATGAAAAACTGTTTTTT
CASSPPRGRGTNEKLFF
>TRBV6-5|.|.|TRBJ2-5
TGTGCCAGCAAGTTCGGGGAGACCCAGTACTTC
CASKFGETQYF
>TRBV30|TRBD1|.|TRBJ2-7
TGTGCCTGTTCACAGGGGTTCACCTACGAGCAGTACTTC
CACSQGFTYEQYF
>TRBV18|.|once|TRBJ2-3
TGTGCCAGCTCACCCCGACAGACAGATACGCAGTATTTT
CASSPRQTDTQYF
>TRBV30|TRBD1|.|TRBJ1-4
TGTGCCTGGGGAGGGGGCTCTAATGAAAAACTGTTTTTT
CAWGGGSNEKLFF
>TRBV27|.|once|TRBJ2-3
TGTGCCAGCAGTTTTAGAGGGGGTACGCAGTATTTT
CASSFRGGTQYF
>TRBV11-2|.|.|TRBJ2-2
TGTGCCAGCAGCACCCGAAAAGGGTGGAGAACCGGGGAGCTGTTTTTT
CASSTRKGWRTGELFF
>TRBV30|TRBD2|.|TRBJ2-7
TGTGCCTGGAGGCGAGCGGGAGAGGGTTCCTACGAGCAGTACTTC
CAWRRAGEGSYEQYF
>TRBV27|.|.|TRBJ2-3
TGTGCCAGCAGTTGGGTGGAGAAGTTCACAGATACGCAGTATTTT
CASSWVEKFTDTQYF
>TRBV7-9|TRBD1|.|TRBJ2-2
TGTGCCAGCGGGGACAGGGGTCCGGGCACCGGGGAGCTGTTTTTT
CASGDRGPGTGELFF
>TRBV7-2|.|.|TRBJ1-3
TGTGCCAGCAGCTTAGTCGGGAACTCTGGAAACACCATATATTTT
CASSLVGNSGNTIYF
>TRBV2|.|.|TRBJ1-3
TGTGCCAGCAGTGAACTCTTGGCAGCCAACACCATATATTTT
CASSELLAANTIYF
>TRBV30|TRBD1|.|TRBJ1-2
TGTGCCTGGAAAAGGACAGGGGGCGCCGGTGGCTACACCTTC
CAWKRTGGAGGYTF
>TRBV11-2|.|.|TRBJ2-7
TGTGCCAGCACCCAGGGAACTTCCTACGAGCAGTACTTC
CASTQGTSYEQYF
>TRBV18|TRBD1|.|TRBJ2-7
TGTGCCAGCTCACCACCGTTGTCGGGACAGGGCACCGAGCAGTACTTC
CASSPPLSGQGTEQYF
>TRBV28|TRBD2|.|TRBJ2-7
TGTGCCAGCAGTCGGGATAAGGGAGGGAACAGTTACGAGCAGTACTTC
CASSRDKGGNSYEQYF
>TRBV6-4|.|once|TRBJ2-6
TGTGCCAGCAGTGACGGGGGTGCTCTCTCTGGGGCCAACGTCCTGACTTTC
CASSDGGALSGANVLTF
>TRBV2|.|.|TRBJ1-1
TGTGCCAGCAGTGAAGTGAAGGTGTTACGGACTGAAGCTTTCTTT
CASSEVKVLRTEAFF
>TRBV18|TRBD2|.|TRBJ2-2
TGTGCCAGCTCACAAAGACTAGCGACGAACACCGGGGAGCTGTTTTTT
CASSQRLATNTGELFF
>TRBV27|.|.|TRBJ1-4
TGTGCCAGCAGTTTATCGCGGGCATCCGATGAAAAACTGTTTTTT
CASSLSRASDEKLFF
>TRBV7-2|.|.|TRBJ2-3
TGTGCCAGCAGCTTAGGAGGGTGGGGCACAGATACGCAGTATTTT
CASSLGGWGTDTQYF
>TRBV6-6|.|.|TRBJ2-7
TGTGCCAGCAGTACCGAACTAGCCTACGAGCAGTACTTC
CASSTELAYEQYF
>TRBV11-2|.|.|TRBJ1-1
TGTGCCAGCAGGGCCGGCAGGGCGCGAGCCTACCTTGAAGCTTTCTTT
CASRAGRARAYLEAFF
>TRBV25-1|TRBD2|.|TRBJ2-7
TGTGCCAGCAGTGACGGGACTAGCGGTTCCTACGAGCAGTACTTC
CASSDGTSGSYEQYF
>TRBV5-5|.|.|TRBJ2-7
TGTGCCAGCAGCTTGGAAGGGTGGCAGGGGAACCACGAGCAGTACTTC
CASSLEGWQGNHEQYF